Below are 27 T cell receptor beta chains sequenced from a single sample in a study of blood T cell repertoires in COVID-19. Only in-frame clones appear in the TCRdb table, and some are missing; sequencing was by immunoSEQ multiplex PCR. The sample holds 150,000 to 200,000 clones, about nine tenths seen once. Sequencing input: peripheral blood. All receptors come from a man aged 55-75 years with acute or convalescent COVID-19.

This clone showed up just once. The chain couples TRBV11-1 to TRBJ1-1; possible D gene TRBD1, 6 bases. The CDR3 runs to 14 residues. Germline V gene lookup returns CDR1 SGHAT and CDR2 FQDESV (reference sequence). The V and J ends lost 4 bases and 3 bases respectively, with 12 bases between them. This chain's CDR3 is CASSSRGLDTEAFF. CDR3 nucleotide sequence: TGTGCCAGCAGCTCAAGGGGGTTGGACACTGAAGCTTTCTTT.

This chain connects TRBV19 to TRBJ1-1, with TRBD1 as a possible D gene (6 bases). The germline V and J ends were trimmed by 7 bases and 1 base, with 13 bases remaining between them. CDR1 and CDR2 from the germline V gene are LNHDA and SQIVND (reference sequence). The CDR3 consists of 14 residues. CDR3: CASTYGTPNTEAFF. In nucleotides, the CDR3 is TGTGCCAGTACCTACGGGACACCGAACACTGAAGCTTTCTTT.

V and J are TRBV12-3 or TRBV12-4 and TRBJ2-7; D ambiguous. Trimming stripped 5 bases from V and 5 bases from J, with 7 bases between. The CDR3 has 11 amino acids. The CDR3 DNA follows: TGTGCCAGCAGTCTTTATCACGAGCAGTACTTC. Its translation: CASSLYHEQYF.

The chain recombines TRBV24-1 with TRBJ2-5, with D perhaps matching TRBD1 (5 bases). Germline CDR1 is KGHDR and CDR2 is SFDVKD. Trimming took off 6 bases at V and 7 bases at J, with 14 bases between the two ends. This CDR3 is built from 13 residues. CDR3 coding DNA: TGTGCCACCAGTCCTCAGCTCACAGGGACCCAGTACTTC. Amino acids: CATSPQLTGTQYF.

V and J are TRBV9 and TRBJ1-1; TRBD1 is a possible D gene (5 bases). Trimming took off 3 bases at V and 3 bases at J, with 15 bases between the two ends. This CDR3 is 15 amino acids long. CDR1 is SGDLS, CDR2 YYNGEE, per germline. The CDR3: CASSDRWEVDTEAFF. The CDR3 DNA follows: TGTGCCAGCAGCGACAGGTGGGAGGTTGACACTGAAGCTTTCTTT.

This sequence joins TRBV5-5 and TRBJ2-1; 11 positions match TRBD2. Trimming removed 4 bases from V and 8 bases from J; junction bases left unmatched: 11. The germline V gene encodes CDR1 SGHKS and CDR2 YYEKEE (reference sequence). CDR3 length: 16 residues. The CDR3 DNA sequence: TGTGCCAGCAGCACCTGGGACACTAGCGGGAGTTATGAGCAGTTCTTC. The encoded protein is CASSTWDTSGSYEQFF.

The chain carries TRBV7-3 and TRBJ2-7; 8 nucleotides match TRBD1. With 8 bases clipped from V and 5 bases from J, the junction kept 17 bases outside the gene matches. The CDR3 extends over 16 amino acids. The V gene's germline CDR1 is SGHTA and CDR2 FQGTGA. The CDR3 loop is CASAGDRSFQGNEQYV. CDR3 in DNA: TGTGCCAGCGCAGGGGACAGGTCGTTTCAGGGGAACGAGCAGTACGTC.

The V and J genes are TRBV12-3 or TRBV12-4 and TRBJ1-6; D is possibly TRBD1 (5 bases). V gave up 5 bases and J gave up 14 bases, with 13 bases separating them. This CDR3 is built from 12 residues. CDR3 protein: CASSPTGSTLHF. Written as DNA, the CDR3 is TGTGCCAGCAGTCCAACAGGTTCGACCCTCCACTTT.

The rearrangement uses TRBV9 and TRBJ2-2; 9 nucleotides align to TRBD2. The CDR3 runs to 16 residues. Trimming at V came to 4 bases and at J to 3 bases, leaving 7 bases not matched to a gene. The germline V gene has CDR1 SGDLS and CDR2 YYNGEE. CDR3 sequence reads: CASSSRTSDYTGELFF. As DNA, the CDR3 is TGTGCCAGCAGCTCGAGGACTAGCGACTACACCGGGGAGCTGTTTTTT.

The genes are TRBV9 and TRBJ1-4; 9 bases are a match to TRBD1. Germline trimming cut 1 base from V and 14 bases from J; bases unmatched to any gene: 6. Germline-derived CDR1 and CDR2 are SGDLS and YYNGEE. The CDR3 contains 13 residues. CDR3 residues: CASSVLWTGVLFF. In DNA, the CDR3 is TGTGCCAGCAGCGTACTTTGGACAGGGGTGCTGTTTTTT.

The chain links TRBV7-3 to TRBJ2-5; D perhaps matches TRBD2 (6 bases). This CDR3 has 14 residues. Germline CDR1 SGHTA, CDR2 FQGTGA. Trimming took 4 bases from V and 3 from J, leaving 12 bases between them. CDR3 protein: CASSSGTGEETQYF. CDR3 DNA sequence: TGTGCCAGCAGCTCCGGGACTGGGGAAGAGACCCAGTACTTC. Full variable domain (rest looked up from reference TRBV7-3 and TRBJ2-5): GAGVSQTPSNKVTEKGKYVELRCDPISGHTALYWYRQSLGQGPEFLIYFQGTGAADDSGLPNDRFFAVRPEGSVSTLKIQRTERGDSAVYLCASSSGTGEETQYFGPGTRLLVL.

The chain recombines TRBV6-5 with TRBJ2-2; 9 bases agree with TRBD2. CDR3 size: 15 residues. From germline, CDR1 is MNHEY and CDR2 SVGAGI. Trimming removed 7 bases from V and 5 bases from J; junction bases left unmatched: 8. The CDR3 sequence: CASTFSGSETGELFF. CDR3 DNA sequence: TGTGCCAGCACTTTTAGCGGGAGCGAGACCGGGGAGCTGTTTTTT.

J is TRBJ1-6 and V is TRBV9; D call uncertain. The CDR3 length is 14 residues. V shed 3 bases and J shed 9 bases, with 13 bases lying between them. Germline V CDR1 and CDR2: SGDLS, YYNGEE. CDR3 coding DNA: TGTGCCAGCAGCGAGCAGGCCGGGAGTTCACCCCTCCACTTT. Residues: CASSEQAGSSPLHF.

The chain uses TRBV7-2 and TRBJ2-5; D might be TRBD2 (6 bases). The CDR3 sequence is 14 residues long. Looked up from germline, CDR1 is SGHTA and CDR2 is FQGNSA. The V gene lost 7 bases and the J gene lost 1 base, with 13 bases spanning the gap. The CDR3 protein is CASTATSTQETQYF. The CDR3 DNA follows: TGTGCCAGCACCGCGACTAGTACCCAAGAGACCCAGTACTTC.

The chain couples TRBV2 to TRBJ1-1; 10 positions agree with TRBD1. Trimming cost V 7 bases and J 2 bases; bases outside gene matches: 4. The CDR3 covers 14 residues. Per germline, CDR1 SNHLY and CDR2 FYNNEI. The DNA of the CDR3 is TGTGCCAGCACCAGGACAGGGGGAAACACTGAAGCTTTCTTT. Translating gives CASTRTGGNTEAFF.

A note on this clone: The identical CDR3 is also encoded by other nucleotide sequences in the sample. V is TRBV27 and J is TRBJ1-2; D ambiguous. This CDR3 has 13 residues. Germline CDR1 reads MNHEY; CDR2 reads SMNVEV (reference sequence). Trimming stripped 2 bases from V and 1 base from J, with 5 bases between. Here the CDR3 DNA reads TGTGCCAGCAGTTTACGGGGTAACTATGGCTACACCTTC. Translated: CASSLRGNYGYTF.

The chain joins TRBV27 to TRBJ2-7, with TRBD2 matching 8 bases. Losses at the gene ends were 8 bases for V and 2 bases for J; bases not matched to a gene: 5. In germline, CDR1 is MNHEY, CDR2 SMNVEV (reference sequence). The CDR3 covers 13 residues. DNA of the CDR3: TGTGCCAGCGGTCGAGCGGGGGCCTACGAGCAGTACTTC. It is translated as CASGRAGAYEQYF.

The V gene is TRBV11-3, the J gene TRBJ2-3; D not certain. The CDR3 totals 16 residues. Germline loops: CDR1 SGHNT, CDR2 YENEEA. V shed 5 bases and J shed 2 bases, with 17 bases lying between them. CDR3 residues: CASSIGGTADTDTQYF. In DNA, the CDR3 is TGTGCCAGCAGCATTGGCGGCACGGCGGACACAGATACGCAGTATTTT.

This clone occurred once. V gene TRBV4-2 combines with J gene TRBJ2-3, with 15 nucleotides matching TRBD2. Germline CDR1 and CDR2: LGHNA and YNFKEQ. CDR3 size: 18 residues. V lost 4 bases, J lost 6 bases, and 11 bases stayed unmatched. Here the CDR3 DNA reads TGTGCCAGCAGCCCCTATGGGCGGACTAGCGGGGGGGTGGATACGCAGTATTTT. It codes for CASSPYGRTSGGVDTQYF.

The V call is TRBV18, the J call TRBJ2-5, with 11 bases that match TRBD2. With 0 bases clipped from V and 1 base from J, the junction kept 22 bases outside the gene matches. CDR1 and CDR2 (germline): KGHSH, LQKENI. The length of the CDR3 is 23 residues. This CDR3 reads CASSPPQGTGGSPGTSGQETQYF. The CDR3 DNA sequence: TGTGCCAGCTCACCACCGCAAGGAACAGGGGGCAGCCCCGGGACTAGCGGCCAAGAGACCCAGTACTTC. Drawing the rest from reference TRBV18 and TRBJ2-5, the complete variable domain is NAGVMQNPRHLVRRRGQEARLRCSPMKGHSHVYWYRQLPEEGLKFMVYLQKENIIDESGMPKERFSAEFPKEGPSILRIQQVVRGDSAAYFCASSPPQGTGGSPGTSGQETQYFGPGTRLLVL.

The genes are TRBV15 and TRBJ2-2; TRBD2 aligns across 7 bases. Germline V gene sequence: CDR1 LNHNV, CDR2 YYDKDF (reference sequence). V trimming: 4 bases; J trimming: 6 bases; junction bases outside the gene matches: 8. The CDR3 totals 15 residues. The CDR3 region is CATSTGTTNAGELFF. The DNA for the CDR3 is TGTGCCACCAGCACCGGGACTACAAACGCCGGGGAGCTGTTTTTT.

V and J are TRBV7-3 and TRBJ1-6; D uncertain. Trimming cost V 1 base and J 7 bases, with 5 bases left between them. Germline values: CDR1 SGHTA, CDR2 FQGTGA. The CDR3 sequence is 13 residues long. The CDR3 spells CASSLNQNSPLHF. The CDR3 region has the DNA TGTGCCAGCAGCTTAAATCAGAATTCACCCCTCCACTTT.

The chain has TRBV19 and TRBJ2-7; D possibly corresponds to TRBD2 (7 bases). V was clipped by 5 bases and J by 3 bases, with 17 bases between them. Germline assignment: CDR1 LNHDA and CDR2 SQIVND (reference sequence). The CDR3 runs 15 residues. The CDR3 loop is CASSAVAGAYYEQYV. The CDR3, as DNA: TGTGCCAGTAGTGCGGTCGCGGGGGCCTACTACGAGCAGTACGTC.

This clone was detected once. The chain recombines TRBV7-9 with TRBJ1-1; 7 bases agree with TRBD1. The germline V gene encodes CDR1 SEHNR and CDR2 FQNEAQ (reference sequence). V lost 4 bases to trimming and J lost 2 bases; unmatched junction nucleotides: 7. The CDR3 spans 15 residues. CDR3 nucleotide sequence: TGTGCCAGCAGCTCGGCGACAGGGATAAACACTGAAGCTTTCTTT. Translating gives CASSSATGINTEAFF.

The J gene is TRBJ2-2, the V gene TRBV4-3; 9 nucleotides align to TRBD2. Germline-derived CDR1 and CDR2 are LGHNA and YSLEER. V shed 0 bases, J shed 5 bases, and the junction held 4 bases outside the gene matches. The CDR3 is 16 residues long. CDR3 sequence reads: CASSQDRLAVTGELFF. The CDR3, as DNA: TGCGCCAGCAGCCAAGACAGACTAGCGGTTACCGGGGAGCTGTTTTTT.

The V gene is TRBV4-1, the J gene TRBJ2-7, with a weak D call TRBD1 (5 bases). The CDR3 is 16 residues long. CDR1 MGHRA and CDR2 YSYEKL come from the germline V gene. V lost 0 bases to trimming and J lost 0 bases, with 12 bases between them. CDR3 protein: CASSQDPRVDSYEQYF. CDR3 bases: TGCGCCAGCAGCCAAGATCCCAGGGTAGACTCCTACGAGCAGTACTTC.

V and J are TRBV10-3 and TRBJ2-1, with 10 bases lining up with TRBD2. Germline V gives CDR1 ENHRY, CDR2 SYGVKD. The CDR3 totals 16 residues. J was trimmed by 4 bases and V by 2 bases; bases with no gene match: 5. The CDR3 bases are TGTGCCATCAGTGAGGGGAGCGGGGGGGCTTACAATGAGCAGTTCTTC. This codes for CAISEGSGGAYNEQFF.